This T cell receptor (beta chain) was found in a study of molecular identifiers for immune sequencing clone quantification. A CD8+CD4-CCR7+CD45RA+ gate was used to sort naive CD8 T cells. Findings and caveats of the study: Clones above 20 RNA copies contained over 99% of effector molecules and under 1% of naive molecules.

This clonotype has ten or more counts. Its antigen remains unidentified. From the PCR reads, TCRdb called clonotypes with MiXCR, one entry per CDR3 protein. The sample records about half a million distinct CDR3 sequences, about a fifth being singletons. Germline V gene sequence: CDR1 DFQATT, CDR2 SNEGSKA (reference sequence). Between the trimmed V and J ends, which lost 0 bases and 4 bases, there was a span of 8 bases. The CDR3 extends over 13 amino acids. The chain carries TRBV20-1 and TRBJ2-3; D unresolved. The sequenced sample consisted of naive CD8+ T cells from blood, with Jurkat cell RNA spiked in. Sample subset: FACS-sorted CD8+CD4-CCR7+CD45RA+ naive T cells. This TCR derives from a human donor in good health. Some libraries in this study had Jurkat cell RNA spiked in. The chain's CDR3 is CSARDFPSDTQYF. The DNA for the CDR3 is TGCAGTGCTAGAGATTTCCCTTCAGATACGCAGTATTTT.